This T cell receptor beta chain appears in the sequencing data of a study of human T cells and chemical hapten exposure. In the study overall: All through the approximately 23-week study, the scalp of each patient received diphenylcyclopropenone doses weekly.

Whole-study results and caveats: Patch test score rose with PT1 expanded TCRs, significant at 8, 16, 32, not 4.

Indicated time point: patch test 2, 6 weeks after DPC sensitization. Treatment meaning: therapeutic diphenylcyclopropenone sensitization with weekly scalp DPC. Non-pregnant alopecia patients aged 18 to 70, suitable for DPC therapy. This clonotype was seen only a few times. The antigen is undetermined. V was shortened by 5 bases and J by 8 bases, with 15 bases between the two germline ends. This CDR3 region has 14 residues. Single cDNA molecules in the library carried unique molecular identifiers attached during preparation. TCRdb analysed the RACE reads with MiXCR anew, one entry per CDR3 protein. The sample lists approximately 96,000 distinct CDR3 sequences; 9.3% were seen once.

J is TRBJ1-4 and V is TRBV12-3 or TRBV12-4; a possible D gene is TRBD1 (6 bases). The source is a woman in her 40s with alopecia areata. Some clones in this sample may be carry-over from other donors' samples. The sequenced sample was whole blood, obtained in connection with sensitization to the hapten diphenylcyclopropenone (DPC). The CDR3 loop is CASSAQGEQEKLFF. The CDR3 DNA follows: TGTGCCAGCAGTGCACAGGGTGAGCAGGAAAAACTGTTTTTT.